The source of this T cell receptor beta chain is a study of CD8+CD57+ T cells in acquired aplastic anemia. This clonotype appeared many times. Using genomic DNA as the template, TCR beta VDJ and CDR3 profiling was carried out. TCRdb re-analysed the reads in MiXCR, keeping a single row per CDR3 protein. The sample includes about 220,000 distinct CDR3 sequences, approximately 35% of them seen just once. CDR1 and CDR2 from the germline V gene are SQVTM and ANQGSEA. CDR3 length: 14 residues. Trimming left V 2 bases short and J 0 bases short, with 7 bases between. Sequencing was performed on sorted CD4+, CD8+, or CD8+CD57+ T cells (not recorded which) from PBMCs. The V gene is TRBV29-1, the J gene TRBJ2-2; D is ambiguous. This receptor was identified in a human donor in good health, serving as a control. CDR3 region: CSVERHPNTGELFF. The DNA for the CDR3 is TGCAGCGTTGAACGGCATCCGAACACCGGGGAGCTGTTTTTT.